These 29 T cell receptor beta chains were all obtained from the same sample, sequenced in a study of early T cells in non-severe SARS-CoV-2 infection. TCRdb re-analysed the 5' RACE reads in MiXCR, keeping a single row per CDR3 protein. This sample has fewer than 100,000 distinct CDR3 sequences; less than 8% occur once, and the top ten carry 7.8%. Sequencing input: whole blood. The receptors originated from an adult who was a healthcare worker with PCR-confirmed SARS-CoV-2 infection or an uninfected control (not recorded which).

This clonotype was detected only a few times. The CDR3 loop is CASSRKGIDQPQHF. In DNA, the CDR3 is TGCGCCAGCAGCAGGAAGGGGATTGATCAGCCCCAGCATTTT. V and J are TRBV4-1 and TRBJ1-5, with D perhaps matching TRBD1 (5 bases). V lost 5 bases and J 5 bases, leaving 13 bases between the germline ends. Germline V gives CDR1 MGHRA, CDR2 YSYEKL. The CDR3 runs to 14 residues.

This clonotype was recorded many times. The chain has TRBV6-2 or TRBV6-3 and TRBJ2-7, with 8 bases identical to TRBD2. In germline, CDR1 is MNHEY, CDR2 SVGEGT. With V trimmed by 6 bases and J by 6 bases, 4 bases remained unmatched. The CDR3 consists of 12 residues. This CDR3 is CASRAGGIEQYF. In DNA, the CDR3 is TGTGCCAGCAGGGCGGGAGGAATCGAGCAGTACTTC.

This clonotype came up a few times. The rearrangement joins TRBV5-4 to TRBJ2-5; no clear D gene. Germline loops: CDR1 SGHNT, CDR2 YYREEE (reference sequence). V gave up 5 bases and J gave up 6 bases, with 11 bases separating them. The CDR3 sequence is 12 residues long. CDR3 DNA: TGTGCCAGCAGTTCTGGGCCCCAGACCCAGTACTTC. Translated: CASSSGPQTQYF.

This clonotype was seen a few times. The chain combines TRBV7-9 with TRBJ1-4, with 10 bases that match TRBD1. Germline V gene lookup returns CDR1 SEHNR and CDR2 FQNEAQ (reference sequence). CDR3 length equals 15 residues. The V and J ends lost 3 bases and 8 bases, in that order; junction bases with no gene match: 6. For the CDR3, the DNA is TGTGCCAGCAGCTTGGGGACAGGGGCTGTGGAAAAACTGTTTTTT. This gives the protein CASSLGTGAVEKLFF.

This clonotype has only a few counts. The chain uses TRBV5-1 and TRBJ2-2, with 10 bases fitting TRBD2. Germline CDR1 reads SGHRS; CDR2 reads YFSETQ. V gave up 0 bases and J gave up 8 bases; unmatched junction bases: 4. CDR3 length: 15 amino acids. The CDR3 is CASSLASGSSGELFF. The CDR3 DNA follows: TGCGCCAGCAGCTTGGCTAGCGGGAGTTCAGGGGAGCTGTTTTTT.

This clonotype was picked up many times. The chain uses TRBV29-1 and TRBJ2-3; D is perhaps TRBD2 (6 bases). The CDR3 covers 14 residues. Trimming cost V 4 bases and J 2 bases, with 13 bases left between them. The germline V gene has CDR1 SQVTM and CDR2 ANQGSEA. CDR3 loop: CSVASSEYTDTQYF. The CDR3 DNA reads TGCAGCGTTGCATCTAGCGAGTACACAGATACGCAGTATTTT.

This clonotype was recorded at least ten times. The CDR3 protein is CASSQPRLVNQPQHF. As DNA, the CDR3 is TGTGCCAGCAGTCAACCTCGTTTGGTCAATCAGCCCCAGCATTTT. This chain uses TRBV27 with TRBJ1-5; D is ambiguous. Germline assignment: CDR1 MNHEY and CDR2 SMNVEV (reference sequence). The CDR3 consists of 15 residues. The ends were cut back, 5 bases at V and 3 bases at J, with 14 bases in the middle.

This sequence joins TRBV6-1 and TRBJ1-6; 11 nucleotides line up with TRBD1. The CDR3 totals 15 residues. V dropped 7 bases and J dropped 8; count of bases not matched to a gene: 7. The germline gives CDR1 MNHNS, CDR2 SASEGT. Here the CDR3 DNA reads TGTGCCAGCAAAAAGGGACAGGGGGAAGATTCACCCCTCCACTTT. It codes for CASKKGQGEDSPLHF.

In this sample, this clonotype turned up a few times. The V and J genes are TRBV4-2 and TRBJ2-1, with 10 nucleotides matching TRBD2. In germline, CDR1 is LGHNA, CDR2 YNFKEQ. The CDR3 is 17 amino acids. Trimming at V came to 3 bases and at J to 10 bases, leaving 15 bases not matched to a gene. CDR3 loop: CASSQITGLAGVGEQFF. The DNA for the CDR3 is TGTGCCAGCAGCCAGATAACTGGGCTAGCGGGAGTAGGGGAGCAGTTCTTC.

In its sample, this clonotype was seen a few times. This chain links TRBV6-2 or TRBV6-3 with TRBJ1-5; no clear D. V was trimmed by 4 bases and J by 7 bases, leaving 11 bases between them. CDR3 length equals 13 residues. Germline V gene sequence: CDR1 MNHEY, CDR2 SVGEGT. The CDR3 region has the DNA TGTGCCAGCAGTTCCAACACGGTGCAGCCCCAGCATTTT. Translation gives CASSSNTVQPQHF.

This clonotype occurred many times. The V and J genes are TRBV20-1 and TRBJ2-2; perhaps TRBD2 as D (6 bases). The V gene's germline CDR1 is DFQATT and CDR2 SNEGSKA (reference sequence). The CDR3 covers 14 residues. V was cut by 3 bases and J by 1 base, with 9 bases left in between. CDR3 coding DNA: TGCAGTGCTAGTGGACTAATGAACACCGGGGAGCTGTTTTTT. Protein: CSASGLMNTGELFF.

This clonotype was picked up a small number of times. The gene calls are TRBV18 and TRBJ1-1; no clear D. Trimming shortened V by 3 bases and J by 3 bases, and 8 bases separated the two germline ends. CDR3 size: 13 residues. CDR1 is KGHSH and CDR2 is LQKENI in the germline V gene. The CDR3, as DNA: TGTGCCAGCTCACCCCGAAGGGACACTGAAGCTTTCTTT. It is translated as CASSPRRDTEAFF.

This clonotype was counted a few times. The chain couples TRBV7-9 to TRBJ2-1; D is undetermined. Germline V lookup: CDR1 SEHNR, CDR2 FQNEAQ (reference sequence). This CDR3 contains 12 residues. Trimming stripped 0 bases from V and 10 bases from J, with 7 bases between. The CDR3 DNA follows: TGTGCCAGCAGCTTAGCTTCTTCGGAGCAGTTCTTC. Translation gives CASSLASSEQFF.

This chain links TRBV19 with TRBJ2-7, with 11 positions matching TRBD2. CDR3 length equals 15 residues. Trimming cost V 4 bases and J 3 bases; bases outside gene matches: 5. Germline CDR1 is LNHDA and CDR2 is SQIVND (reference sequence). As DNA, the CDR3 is TGTGCCAGTAGTAAGCCGGGACTAGCGGACTACGAGCAGTACTTC. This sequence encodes CASSKPGLADYEQYF.

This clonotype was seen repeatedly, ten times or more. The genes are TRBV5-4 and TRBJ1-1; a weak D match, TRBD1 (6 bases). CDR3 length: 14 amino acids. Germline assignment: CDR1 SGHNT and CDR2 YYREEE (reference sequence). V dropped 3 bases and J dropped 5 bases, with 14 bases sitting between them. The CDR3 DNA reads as TGTGCCAGCAGCTCCGGACAGTCTCGGACTGAAGCTTTCTTT. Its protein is CASSSGQSRTEAFF.

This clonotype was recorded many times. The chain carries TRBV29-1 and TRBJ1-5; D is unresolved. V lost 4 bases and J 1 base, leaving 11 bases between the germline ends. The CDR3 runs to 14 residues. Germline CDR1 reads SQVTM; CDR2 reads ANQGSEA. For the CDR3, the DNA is TGCAGCGTTGGGGAGGGAGGCAGCAATCAGCCCCAGCATTTT. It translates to CSVGEGGSNQPQHF.

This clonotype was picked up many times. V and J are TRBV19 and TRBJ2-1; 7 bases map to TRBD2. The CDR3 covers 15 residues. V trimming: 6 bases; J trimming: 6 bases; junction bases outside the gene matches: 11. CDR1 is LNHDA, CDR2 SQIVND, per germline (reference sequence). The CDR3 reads CASRSGMGEGNEQFF. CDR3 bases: TGTGCCAGTAGAAGCGGGATGGGGGAGGGCAATGAGCAGTTCTTC.

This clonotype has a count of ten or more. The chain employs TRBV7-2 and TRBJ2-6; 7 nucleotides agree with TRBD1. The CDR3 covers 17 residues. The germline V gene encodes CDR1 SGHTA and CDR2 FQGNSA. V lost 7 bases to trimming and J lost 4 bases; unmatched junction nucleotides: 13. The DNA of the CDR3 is TGTGCCAGCACCCAATCCAGGGGGTTAGCAGGGGCCAACGTCCTGACTTTC. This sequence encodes CASTQSRGLAGANVLTF.

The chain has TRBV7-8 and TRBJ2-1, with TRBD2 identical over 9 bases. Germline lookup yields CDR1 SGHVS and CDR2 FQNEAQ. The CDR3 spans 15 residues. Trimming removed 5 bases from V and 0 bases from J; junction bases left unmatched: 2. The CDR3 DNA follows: TGTGCCAGCAGCGCTAGCGGGATCTCCTACAATGAGCAGTTCTTC. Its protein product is CASSASGISYNEQFF.

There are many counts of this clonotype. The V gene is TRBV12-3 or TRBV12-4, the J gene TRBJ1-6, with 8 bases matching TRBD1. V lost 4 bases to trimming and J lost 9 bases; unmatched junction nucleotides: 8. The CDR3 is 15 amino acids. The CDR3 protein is CASSSPTGAVSPLHF. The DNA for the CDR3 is TGTGCCAGCAGTTCCCCGACAGGGGCTGTTTCACCCCTCCACTTT.

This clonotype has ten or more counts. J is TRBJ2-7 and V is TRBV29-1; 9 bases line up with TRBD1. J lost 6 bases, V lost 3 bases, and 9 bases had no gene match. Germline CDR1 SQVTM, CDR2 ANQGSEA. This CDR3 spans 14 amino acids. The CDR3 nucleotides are TGCAGCGTTGAGGGACAGGGACCCTTAGGCGAGCAGTACTTC. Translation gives CSVEGQGPLGEQYF.

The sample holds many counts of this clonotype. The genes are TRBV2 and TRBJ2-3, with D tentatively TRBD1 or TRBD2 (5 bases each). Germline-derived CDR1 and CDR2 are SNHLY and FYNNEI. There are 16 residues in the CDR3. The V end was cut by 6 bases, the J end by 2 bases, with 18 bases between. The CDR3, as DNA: TGTGCCAGCAGGACCACATCCTCGGGGCACACAGATACGCAGTATTTT. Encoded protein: CASRTTSSGHTDTQYF.

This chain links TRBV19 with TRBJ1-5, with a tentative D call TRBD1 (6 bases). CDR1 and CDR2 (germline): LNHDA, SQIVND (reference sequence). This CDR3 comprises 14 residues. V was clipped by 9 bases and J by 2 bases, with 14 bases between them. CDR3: CASKAGHRNQPQHF. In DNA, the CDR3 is TGTGCCAGCAAAGCGGGACATCGCAATCAGCCCCAGCATTTT.

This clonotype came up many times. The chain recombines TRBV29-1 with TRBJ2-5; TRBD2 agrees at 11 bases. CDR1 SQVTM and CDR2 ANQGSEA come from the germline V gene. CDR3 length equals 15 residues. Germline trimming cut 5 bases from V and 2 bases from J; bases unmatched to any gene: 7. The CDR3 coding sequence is TGCAGCGTTCGTCCGGGACTAGCGGTACAAGAGACCCAGTACTTC. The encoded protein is CSVRPGLAVQETQYF.

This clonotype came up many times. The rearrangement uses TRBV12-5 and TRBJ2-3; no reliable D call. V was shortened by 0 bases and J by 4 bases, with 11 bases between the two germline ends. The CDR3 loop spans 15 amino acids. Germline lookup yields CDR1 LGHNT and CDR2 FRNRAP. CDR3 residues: CASGLVLSGADTQYF. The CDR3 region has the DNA TGTGCTAGTGGTTTGGTACTGTCGGGCGCAGATACGCAGTATTTT.

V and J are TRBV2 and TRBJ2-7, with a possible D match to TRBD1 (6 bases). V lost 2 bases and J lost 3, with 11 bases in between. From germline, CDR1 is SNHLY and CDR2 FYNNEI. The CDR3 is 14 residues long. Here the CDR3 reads CASSERQGSYEQYF. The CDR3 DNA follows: TGTGCCAGCAGTGAACGGCAGGGGAGCTACGAGCAGTACTTC.

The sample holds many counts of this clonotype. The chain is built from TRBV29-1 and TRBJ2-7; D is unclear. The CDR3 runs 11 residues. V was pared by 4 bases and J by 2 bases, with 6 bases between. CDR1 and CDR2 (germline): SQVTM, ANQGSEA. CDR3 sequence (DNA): TGCAGCGTTGTAGGGACCTACGAGCAGTACTTC. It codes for CSVVGTYEQYF.

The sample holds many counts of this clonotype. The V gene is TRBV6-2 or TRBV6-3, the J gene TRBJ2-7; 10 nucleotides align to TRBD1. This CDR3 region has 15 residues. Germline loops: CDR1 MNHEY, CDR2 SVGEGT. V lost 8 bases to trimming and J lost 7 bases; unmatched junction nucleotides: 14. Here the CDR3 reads CASVNQGQGMREQYF. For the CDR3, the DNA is TGTGCCAGCGTTAACCAGGGACAGGGGATGAGGGAGCAGTACTTC.

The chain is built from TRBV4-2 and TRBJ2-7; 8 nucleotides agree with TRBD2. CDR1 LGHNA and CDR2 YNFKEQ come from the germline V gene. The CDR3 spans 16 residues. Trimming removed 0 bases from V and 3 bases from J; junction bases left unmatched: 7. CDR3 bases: TGTGCCAGCAGCCAAGATGCGGGACTAGGGGACTACGAGCAGTACTTC. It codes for CASSQDAGLGDYEQYF.